Following are 23 T cell receptor beta chains from one sample sequenced in a study of T cells in Graves' hyperthyroidism and ophthalmopathy. Researchers took RNA transcripts and amplified the TCR beta CDR3 regions from them. During a first-round RT-PCR of the TCR CDR3, the HTBI primer set was used. TCRdb independently ran MiXCR on the multiplex PCR reads; one entry per CDR3 protein. The sample consists of about 360,000 distinct CDR3 sequences, less than 15% of them appearing once. Sequencing used blood. These receptor sequences come from a young woman with Graves' hyperthyroidism.

This clonotype was seen a handful of times. The genes are TRBV19 and TRBJ2-1; 7 nucleotides align to TRBD1. CDR3 length: 16 residues. The V segment lost 6 bases and the J segment 6 bases; nucleotides outside the gene matches: 14. The germline V gene encodes CDR1 LNHDA and CDR2 SQIVND (reference sequence). The CDR3 nucleotides are TGTGCCAGTAGCAGGGGACAGCTGGCAGCAACCAATGAGCAGTTCTTC. This translates into CASSRGQLAATNEQFF.

This clonotype has only a few counts. The DNA of the CDR3 is TGTGCCAGCAGTTTGGTCGACATGAACACTGAAGCTTTCTTT. It encodes CASSLVDMNTEAFF. The V gene is TRBV12-3 or TRBV12-4, the J gene TRBJ1-1, with D hard to call. The CDR3 has 14 amino acids. Trimming cost V 3 bases and J 0 bases, with 8 bases left between them.

This clonotype was seen at least ten times. V usage is TRBV28 and J usage is TRBJ2-1; 8 bases are shared with TRBD1. Germline trimming cut 10 bases from V and 2 bases from J; bases unmatched to any gene: 10. Germline V gene lookup returns CDR1 MDHEN and CDR2 SYDVKM. The CDR3 length is 15 residues. CDR3 residues: CATKTGEKPYNEQFF. Written as DNA, the CDR3 is TGTGCCACCAAGACAGGGGAAAAACCCTACAATGAGCAGTTCTTC.

This clonotype was seen ten or more times. This sequence joins TRBV28 and TRBJ2-1; D unclear. CDR1 and CDR2 from the germline V gene are MDHEN and SYDVKM. This CDR3 is 15 amino acids long. The V gene lost 2 bases and the J gene lost 0 bases, with 8 bases spanning the gap. The CDR3 DNA follows: TGTGCCAGCAGTTTACCGGTGAGCTCCTACAATGAGCAGTTCTTC. It yields the protein CASSLPVSSYNEQFF.

This clonotype has more than one count but fewer than ten. The rearrangement joins TRBV4-2 to TRBJ1-2; possible D gene TRBD1, 6 bases. CDR1 is LGHNA and CDR2 is YNFKEQ in the germline V gene. The CDR3 extends over 16 amino acids. V lost 0 bases and J lost 8, with 19 bases in between. CDR3 nucleotide sequence: TGTGCCAGCAGCCAAGATCCGGAGTGGGGGGGGCAGGGCTACACCTTC. Translating gives CASSQDPEWGGQGYTF.

This clonotype was recorded at least ten times. This chain joins TRBV28 and TRBJ1-2, with TRBD1 matching over 7 bases. V was clipped by 10 bases and J by 5 bases; unmatched bases: 13. Germline values: CDR1 MDHEN, CDR2 SYDVKM. CDR3 length: 14 amino acids. CDR3 residues: CATQLGGGIYGYTF. The CDR3, as DNA: TGTGCCACCCAACTGGGAGGGGGCATATATGGCTACACCTTC.

This clonotype was seen ten or more times. The chain is built from TRBV30 and TRBJ1-3; D not certain. V was pared by 3 bases and J by 0 bases, with 6 bases between. Germline loops: CDR1 GTSNPN, CDR2 SVGIG (reference sequence). The CDR3 extends over 13 amino acids. CDR3 coding DNA: TGTGCCTGGAGCCGGAGCTCTGGAAACACCATATATTTT. Its translation is CAWSRSSGNTIYF.

This clonotype was counted between two and nine times. A much larger clonotype is one base distant, so this may be a read error. This chain joins TRBV28 and TRBJ2-1; the D is unclear. This CDR3 contains 11 residues. The germline V gene encodes CDR1 MDHEN and CDR2 SYDVKM. The CDR3, as DNA: TGTGCCAGCAGTTTGCCAAGTGAGCGGTTCTTC. Amino acids: CASSLPSERFF.

Details on this clonotype: A much larger clone sits a single nucleotide away, making a read error possible. The chain employs TRBV12-3 or TRBV12-4 and TRBJ2-7; D might be TRBD2 (5 bases). The CDR3 is made up of 13 amino acids. V was shortened by 6 bases and J by 5 bases, with 14 bases between the two germline ends. CDR3 sequence (DNA): TGTGCCAGCAGGAAAGGAGGAAACAACGAGCAGTACTTC. Translation gives CASRKGGNNEQYF.

This clonotype was seen ten or more times. The chain is built from TRBV20-1 and TRBJ2-2; D is tentatively TRBD1 or TRBD2 (6 bases each). V was trimmed by 1 base and J by 13 bases, leaving 13 bases between them. Germline CDR1 DFQATT, CDR2 SNEGSKA (reference sequence). This CDR3 has 12 residues. As DNA, the CDR3 is TGCAGTGCTAGAGTCACACGGGGGCCGCTGTTTTTT. This translates into CSARVTRGPLFF.

This clonotype was recorded many times. This sequence joins TRBV7-6 and TRBJ2-7; D not certain. From germline, CDR1 is SGHVS and CDR2 FNYEAQ. The CDR3 spans 13 residues. V was pared by 1 base and J by 2 bases, with 6 bases between. The DNA for the CDR3 is TGTGCCAGCAGCTTAGGCAGTCCCTACGAGCAGTACTTC. The encoded protein is CASSLGSPYEQYF. Full variable domain (outside the CDR3, taken from reference TRBV7-6 and TRBJ2-7): GAGVSQSPRYKVTKRGQDVALRCDPISGHVSLYWYRQALGQGPEFLTYFNYEAQQDKSGLPNDRFSAERPEGSISTLTIQRTEQRDSAMYRCASSLGSPYEQYFGPGTRLTVT.

The sample holds many counts of this clonotype. The V gene is TRBV20-1, the J gene TRBJ2-7; D uncertain. Trimming took 1 base from V and 6 from J, leaving 10 bases between them. This CDR3 comprises 12 residues. From germline, CDR1 is DFQATT and CDR2 SNEGSKA (reference sequence). The CDR3 DNA sequence: TGCAGTGCTAGAGTTCAAATAGGCGAGCAGTACTTC. It encodes CSARVQIGEQYF.

This clonotype was counted at least ten times. This chain links TRBV27 with TRBJ2-2; D gene ambiguous. Germline V lookup: CDR1 MNHEY, CDR2 SMNVEV (reference sequence). The CDR3 contains 14 residues. V was cut by 8 bases and J by 4 bases, with 14 bases left in between. The CDR3 region has the DNA TGTGCCAGCTGTCCCGGAACGGGCACCGGGGAGCTGTTTTTT. It translates to CASCPGTGTGELFF.

The V and J genes are TRBV19 and TRBJ1-5; 9 nucleotides line up with TRBD1. This CDR3 has 15 amino acids. Per germline, CDR1 LNHDA and CDR2 SQIVND (reference sequence). Germline trimming cut 7 bases from V and 1 base from J; bases unmatched to any gene: 5. CDR3 DNA sequence: TGTGCCAGTAAATTGGACAGGGGAAGCAATCAGCCCCAGCATTTT. This codes for CASKLDRGSNQPQHF.

The chain has TRBV12-3 or TRBV12-4 and TRBJ2-7; TRBD2 matches 10 bases. With 5 bases clipped from V and 0 bases from J, the junction kept 7 bases outside the gene matches. This CDR3 has 16 amino acids. CDR3 residues: CASSPLSGRASYEQYF. CDR3 DNA sequence: TGTGCCAGCAGTCCCCTAAGCGGGAGGGCCTCCTACGAGCAGTACTTC.

The table lists this clonotype with many counts. This rearrangement joins TRBV6-4 to TRBJ1-2, with D perhaps TRBD1 (5 bases). CDR3 size: 15 residues. V was clipped by 9 bases and J by 5 bases, with 22 bases between them. CDR1 and CDR2 (germline): MRHNA, SNTAGT. As DNA, the CDR3 is TGTGCCAGATTCGGAATCCGGGACGGGCAGTATGGCTACACCTTC. Its protein product is CARFGIRDGQYGYTF.

This clonotype was detected many times. V is TRBV2 and J is TRBJ1-6; 10 nucleotides line up with TRBD1. Germline CDR1 is SNHLY and CDR2 is FYNNEI. The ends lost 6 bases at V and 4 bases at J; junction bases unmatched: 6. This CDR3 contains 16 residues. CDR3 loop: CASRGVGQGYNSPLHF. The CDR3 DNA reads TGTGCCAGCAGGGGGGTGGGACAGGGGTATAATTCACCCCTCCACTTT.

The gene calls are TRBV19 and TRBJ2-2; 8 bases are shared with TRBD1. J was trimmed by 6 bases and V by 9 bases; bases with no gene match: 12. The CDR3 is 15 amino acids. From germline, CDR1 is LNHDA and CDR2 SQIVND (reference sequence). The CDR3 here is CASLLQGEHAGELFF. For the CDR3, the DNA is TGTGCCAGCCTCTTACAGGGGGAACATGCCGGGGAGCTGTTTTTT. The full variable domain, with the rest looked up from reference TRBV19 and TRBJ2-2, is DGGITQSPKYLFRKEGQNVTLSCEQNLNHDAMYWYRQDPGQGLRLIYYSQIVNDFQKGDIAEGYSVSREKKESFPLTVTSAQKNPTAFYLCASLLQGEHAGELFFGEGSRLTVL.

The chain is built from TRBV18 and TRBJ1-1; 7 positions agree with TRBD1. CDR1 KGHSH and CDR2 LQKENI come from the germline V gene. The CDR3 length is 12 residues. J lost 1 base, V lost 8 bases, and 1 base had no gene match. For the CDR3, the DNA is TGTGCCAGCCAGGGGGGGAACACTGAAGCTTTCTTT. Translated: CASQGGNTEAFF.

The sample holds many counts of this clonotype. The chain links TRBV27 to TRBJ1-2, with TRBD1 matching over 7 bases. V was pared by 6 bases and J by 4 bases, with 8 bases of the junction left unmatched. The length of the CDR3 is 14 residues. CDR1 MNHEY and CDR2 SMNVEV come from the germline V gene (reference sequence). In nucleotides, the CDR3 is TGTGCCAGCAGCAGACAGGGTTTGGGCTATGGCTACACCTTC. This translates into CASSRQGLGYGYTF.

This clonotype was seen repeatedly, ten times or more. V and J are TRBV10-3 and TRBJ1-6; weak D call: TRBD1 (5 bases). Per the germline V gene, CDR1 is ENHRY and CDR2 is SYGVKD. Between the trimmed V and J ends, which lost 8 bases and 10 bases, there was a span of 15 bases. CDR3 length: 13 amino acids. The CDR3: CAIQGERESPLHF. In nucleotides, the CDR3 is TGTGCCATCCAAGGGGAACGGGAATCACCCCTCCACTTT.

In regard to this clonotype: It may be a read error: a sequence one base away is much more abundant. The chain uses TRBV7-8 and TRBJ2-1, with TRBD2 identical over 13 bases. The CDR3 is 18 residues long. V was pared by 6 bases and J by 0 bases, with 8 bases of the junction left unmatched. Germline V gene data show CDR1 as SGHVS and CDR2 as FQNEAQ. Here the CDR3 reads CASRPGLAGWDSYNEQFF. Here the CDR3 DNA reads TGTGCCAGCAGGCCGGGACTAGCGGGGTGGGACTCCTACAATGAGCAGTTCTTC.

About this clonotype: A much bigger clone sits one base away, suggesting this may be a read error. The gene calls are TRBV14 and TRBJ2-5, with D possibly TRBD1 on 6 matching bases. Germline values: CDR1 SGHDN, CDR2 FVKESK. The CDR3 extends over 13 amino acids. CDR3 amino acids: CVSSPRGWETQYF. DNA for the CDR3: TGTGTCAGCAGCCCCAGGGGTTGGGAGACCCAGTACTTC. Using reference TRBV14 and TRBJ2-5 for the parts outside the CDR3, the full variable domain is EAGVTQFPSHSVIEKGQTVTLRCDPISGHDNLYWYRRVMGKEIKFLLHFVKESKQDESGMPNNRFLAERTGGTYSTLKVQPAELEDSGVYFCVSSPRGWETQYFGPGTRLLVL.